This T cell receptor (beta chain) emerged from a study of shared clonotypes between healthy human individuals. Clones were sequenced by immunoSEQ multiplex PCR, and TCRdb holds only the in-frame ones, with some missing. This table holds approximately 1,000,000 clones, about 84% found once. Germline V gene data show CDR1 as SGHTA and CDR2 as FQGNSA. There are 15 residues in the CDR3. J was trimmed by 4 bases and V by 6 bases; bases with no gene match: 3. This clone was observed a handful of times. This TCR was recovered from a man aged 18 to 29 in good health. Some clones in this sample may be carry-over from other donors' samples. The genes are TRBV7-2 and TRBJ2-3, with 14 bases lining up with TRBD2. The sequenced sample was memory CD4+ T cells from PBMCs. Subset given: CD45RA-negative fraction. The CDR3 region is CASSRLAGGADTQYF. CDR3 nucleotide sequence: TGTGCCAGCAGTCGACTAGCGGGAGGGGCAGATACGCAGTATTTT.